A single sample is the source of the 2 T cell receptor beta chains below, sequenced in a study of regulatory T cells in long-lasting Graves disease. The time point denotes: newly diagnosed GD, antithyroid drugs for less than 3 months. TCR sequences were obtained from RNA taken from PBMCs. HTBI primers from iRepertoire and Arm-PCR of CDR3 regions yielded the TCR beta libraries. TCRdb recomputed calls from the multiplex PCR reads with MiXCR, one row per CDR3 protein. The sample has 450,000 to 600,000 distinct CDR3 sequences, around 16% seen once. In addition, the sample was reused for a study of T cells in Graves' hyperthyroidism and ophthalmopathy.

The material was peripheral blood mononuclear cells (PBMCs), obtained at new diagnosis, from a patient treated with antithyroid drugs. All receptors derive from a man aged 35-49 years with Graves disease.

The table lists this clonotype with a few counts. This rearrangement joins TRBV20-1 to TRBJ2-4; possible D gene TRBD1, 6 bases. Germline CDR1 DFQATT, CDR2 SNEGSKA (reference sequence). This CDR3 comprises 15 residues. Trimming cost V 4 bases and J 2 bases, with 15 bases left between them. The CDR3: CSAIIRDTSKNIQYF. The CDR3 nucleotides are TGCAGTGCTATAATCCGGGACACTTCCAAAAACATTCAGTACTTC.

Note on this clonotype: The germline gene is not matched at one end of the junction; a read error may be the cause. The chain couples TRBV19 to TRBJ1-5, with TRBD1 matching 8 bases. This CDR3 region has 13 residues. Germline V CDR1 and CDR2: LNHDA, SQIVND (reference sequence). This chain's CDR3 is CASRDRANQPRHF. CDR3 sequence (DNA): TGTGCCAGTAGGGACAGGGCCAATCAGCCCCGGCATTTT.